This T cell receptor (beta chain) was documented in a study of T cells in localized non-small cell lung cancer (dated by TCRdb to the early 2020s). About the investigation overall: The study examined T cell repertoires in 236 patients with early-stage NSCLC and compared tumors with uninvolved tumor-adjacent lungs. Of the NSCLC patients, over 120 were male and around 99 were female, and the mean age was approximately 66 years. The cohort was made up of about 240 treatment-naive NSCLC patients whose localized lung tumors had been resected.

At diagnosis, peripheral blood, uninvolved tumor-adjacent lung and tumor were collected and were preserved as a mix of fresh-frozen and FFPE material. Blood samples were analyzed as peripheral blood mononuclear cells for TCR repertoire profiling. This clone showed up just a few times. Its antigen remains unidentified. The input lacks base qualities; no much larger clone sits a single base away. Overall study results and their limits: Because multi-region tumor sequencing was not done, intratumor heterogeneity could not be ruled out. Higher blood T cell density associated with longer overall survival, while higher adjacent-lung clonality associated with shorter survival. Because the study design was exploratory, TCR variables were selected using unadjusted p-values without false-discovery rate correction. Of the top 100 tumor clones, a median of about 53 were detected in paired uninvolved adjacent lung; under 30 were also among that lung's top 100. Uninvolved tumor-adjacent lung showed the highest T cell clonality, higher than tumor, which suggests more focused antigenic responses in the uninvolved tumor-adjacent lung.

Per the germline V gene (reference sequence), MNHNY is the CDR1 and SVGAGI is the CDR2. The CDR3, from cysteine to phenylalanine, totals 14 residues. Only the CDR3 region is kept as DNA, spanning 42 bases read in frame from base 1. V and J are truncated by 7 bases and 4 bases respectively, leaving an intervening sequence of 15 bases. The immunoSEQ Assay was used to sequence TCR beta CDR3 regions from DNA. Per the source publication's procedure: To compute T cell density, TCR beta template counts were normalized to usable DNA, which was estimated by amplifying housekeeping genes. Richness was estimated with the preseqR package, extrapolating to 400,000 templates for PBMC samples and 120,000 templates for tissue samples. Clonality was taken to be one minus Pielou's evenness. Tissue-enriched TCRs were identified through differential abundance testing performed on productive amino-acid clonotypes, with a minimum total count of 5 and an alpha of 0.1. The Jaccard Index and the Morisita Overlap Index were used to measure how much the repertoires overlapped between compartments. GLIPH grouped TCR beta CDR3s together with public tetramer-defined viral CDR3s, and a viral motif had to include at least three viral sequences and show V-gene enrichment. What TCRdb holds here is the immuneACCESS table cut down to in-frame rearrangements. Part of the clones is not present; checked against another copy, under half of the missing clones reflect an unresolved V gene, and the others are unexplained. V and J calls and clone size are those listed in that table; D and trimming were worked out from the DNA. This sample is represented by 30,000 to 35,000 clones; around 90% of them were singletons. Over 9.5% of the sample comes from the top ten.

The source is a female donor aged 60 or older with stage II lung adenocarcinoma. This specimen consisted of peripheral blood mononuclear cells, obtained before any cancer treatment. Recombination linked TRBV6-6 to TRBJ2-3, with a weak D call of TRBD2 (5 bases match). Here is the DNA: TGTGCCAGCACACCGGGATCTGCGGCAGATACGCAGTATTTT. This codes for CASTPGSAADTQYF.